The 9 T cell receptor beta chains listed next were all sequenced from one sample in a study of glioma-infiltrating T cells after dendritic cell vaccination. Profiling relied on immunoSEQ multiplex PCR, and the TCRdb table lists in-frame clones only, not all of them. Here the sample spans 80,000 to 100,000 clones, 79% being singletons. The starting material was blood, obtained before dendritic cell vaccination. The receptors were sampled from a human donor with glioblastoma.

With respect to this clone: A read error may explain this, as a much larger clone is one base away. The CDR3 is CASSSGYEQYF. The CDR3 DNA follows: TGTGCCAGCAGTTCAGGCTACGAGCAGTACTTC. This rearrangement joins TRBV27 to TRBJ2-5, with D hard to call. The J call may be wrong; the DNA end is better matched by TRBJ2-7. CDR3 length: 11 residues. CDR1 is MNHEY and CDR2 is SMNVEV in the germline V gene (reference sequence).

This chain joins TRBV28 and TRBJ2-7, with 9 bases matching TRBD1. The ends lost 7 bases at V and 5 bases at J; junction bases unmatched: 12. The germline gives CDR1 MDHEN, CDR2 SYDVKM. The CDR3 is 15 residues long. The CDR3 nucleotides are TGTGCCAGCACTGGAGGACAGGGGAACTTCGACGAGCAGTACTTC. Its translation: CASTGGQGNFDEQYF.

The V and J genes are TRBV28 and TRBJ1-5; D is unclear. Germline V lookup: CDR1 MDHEN, CDR2 SYDVKM. V lost 7 bases to trimming and J lost 5 bases, with 9 bases between them. This CDR3 is 12 amino acids long. CDR3 amino acids: CASTHGDQPQHF. CDR3 nucleotide sequence: TGTGCCAGCACACACGGGGATCAGCCCCAGCATTTT.

V is TRBV28 and J is TRBJ2-7; D is possibly TRBD2 (5 bases). The CDR3 covers 15 residues. The V end was cut by 7 bases, the J end by 3 bases, with 19 bases between. Germline lookup yields CDR1 MDHEN and CDR2 SYDVKM. The CDR3 sequence: CASNEGVSYNYEQYF. The CDR3 DNA reads as TGTGCCAGCAACGAGGGTGTATCTTATAACTACGAGCAGTACTTC.

The chain links TRBV5-4 to TRBJ2-7; D is perhaps TRBD1 (6 bases). The V gene's germline CDR1 is SGHNT and CDR2 YYREEE (reference sequence). V gave up 0 bases and J gave up 3 bases, with 13 bases separating them. The CDR3 runs 15 residues. CDR3 in amino acids: CASSLGQGSYYEQYF. The CDR3 DNA reads as TGTGCCAGCAGCTTGGGTCAGGGGTCCTACTACGAGCAGTACTTC.

This chain links TRBV7-2 with TRBJ2-5; D uncertain. This CDR3 contains 12 residues. The V gene lost 5 bases and the J gene lost 4 bases, with 8 bases spanning the gap. Germline-derived CDR1 and CDR2 are SGHTA and FQGNSA. This CDR3 reads CASSQTGETQYF. For the CDR3, the DNA is TGTGCCAGCAGCCAGACTGGAGAGACCCAGTACTTC.

Only a few counts were recorded for this clone. V and J are TRBV10-2 and TRBJ1-1; D gene unclear. Germline values: CDR1 WSHSY, CDR2 SAAADI. This CDR3 spans 14 amino acids. Trimming left V 2 bases short and J 1 base short, with 8 bases between. CDR3 region: CASSEEGSNTEAFF. CDR3 coding DNA: TGCGCCAGCAGTGAGGAGGGTTCGAACACTGAAGCTTTCTTT.

The CDR3 reads CASSRDRGPNQPQHF. The CDR3 nucleotides are TGTGCCAGCAGCAGAGACAGAGGACCAAATCAGCCCCAGCATTTT. This chain joins TRBV7-9 and TRBJ1-5; D is possibly TRBD1 (5 bases). With 5 bases removed from V and 4 bases from J, the gap between germline ends came to 15 bases. The CDR3 is 15 amino acids. Germline assignment: CDR1 SEHNR and CDR2 FQNEAQ (reference sequence). Using reference TRBV7-9 and TRBJ1-5 for the parts outside the CDR3, the full variable domain is DTGVSQNPRHKITKRGQNVTFRCDPISEHNRLYWYRQTLGQGPEFLTYFQNEAQLEKSRLLSDRFSAERPKGSFSTLEIQRTEQGDSAMYLCASSRDRGPNQPQHFGDGTRLSIL.

V and J are TRBV6-5 and TRBJ2-2, with a possible D match to TRBD1 (6 bases). CDR1 is MNHEY, CDR2 SVGAGI, per germline. The CDR3 consists of 16 residues. The germline V and J ends were trimmed by 4 bases and 5 bases, with 17 bases remaining between them. CDR3 bases: TGTGCCAGCAGTTTTGAGGGGGACCTGATGACCGGGGAGCTGTTTTTT. It encodes CASSFEGDLMTGELFF.